The 14 T cell receptor beta chains reported below all come from one sample, sequenced in a study of blood T cell repertoires in COVID-19 (TCRdb year 2020). The method behind the library was the immunoSEQ multiplex PCR assay. TCRdb obtained this table from immuneACCESS and retained in-frame rearrangements with V and J assigned. These tables miss some clones; where compared with another copy, unresolved V genes account for less than half of the shortfall, and the remainder is unexplained. Recorded for this sample are roughly 150,000 clones; around 84% of them occurred a single time. The top ten hold 8% of the sample. What was sequenced was PBMCs or T cells enriched from blood (not recorded which). Receptor source: a woman aged 45 to 65 who had recovered from COVID-19.

This rearrangement joins TRBV10-1 to TRBJ1-5; TRBD1 is a possible D gene (6 bases). The V and J ends lost 3 bases and 3 bases respectively, with 15 bases between them. This CDR3 is 16 amino acids long. Germline assignment: CDR1 WNHNN and CDR2 SYGVQD (reference sequence). The CDR3 region is CASSEPKTGLNQPQHF. For the CDR3, the DNA is TGCGCCAGCAGTGAACCTAAGACAGGCCTCAATCAGCCCCAGCATTTT.

The chain uses TRBV7-2 and TRBJ2-2, with D unresolved. The V gene's germline CDR1 is SGHTA and CDR2 FQGNSA. Trimming removed 2 bases from V and 0 bases from J, with 10 bases in between. The CDR3 sequence is 16 residues long. The CDR3 DNA sequence: TGTGCCAGCAGCTTACACAGCCTTTCGAACACCGGGGAGCTGTTTTTT. As protein: CASSLHSLSNTGELFF.

The table lists this clone with a count of one. The CDR3 region has the DNA TGTGCCAGCTGCTGGGGGGTGACCCCCAGCACAGATACGCAGTATTTT. This sequence encodes CASCWGVTPSTDTQYF. This sequence joins TRBV28 and TRBJ2-3, with D possibly TRBD2 on 6 matching bases. V dropped 8 bases and J dropped 0 bases, with 18 bases sitting between them. The germline V gene encodes CDR1 MDHEN and CDR2 SYDVKM. The CDR3 runs 16 residues. The entire variable domain, with the rest obtained from reference TRBV28 and TRBJ2-3, is as follows: DVKVTQSSRYLVKRTGEKVFLECVQDMDHENMFWYRQDPGLGLRLIYFSYDVKMKEKGDIPEGYSVSREKKERFSLILESASTNQTSMYLCASCWGVTPSTDTQYFGPGTRLTVL.

This clone was recorded a few times. The chain joins TRBV12-3 or TRBV12-4 to TRBJ2-7; possibly TRBD1 for D (6 bases). The CDR3 is made up of 12 amino acids. V lost 2 bases and J 8 bases, leaving 10 bases between the germline ends. The CDR3 DNA reads TGTGCCAGCAGTTTAAGGGACAACAAGCAGTACTTC. Encoded protein: CASSLRDNKQYF.

The rearrangement links TRBV3-1 (or the pseudogene TRBV3-2) to TRBJ1-6; possible D gene TRBD1, 5 bases. The CDR3 is 15 residues long. The germline V gene encodes CDR1 LGHDT and CDR2 YNNKEL (reference sequence). V lost 5 bases, J lost 7 bases, and 15 bases lay in between. CDR3 nucleotides: TGTGCCAGCAGCTTTTGGGGCACCTCCAATTCACCCCTCCACTTT. Translation gives CASSFWGTSNSPLHF.

J is TRBJ1-6 and V is TRBV9; unclear D gene. V shed 2 bases and J shed 14 bases, with 17 bases lying between them. Germline-derived CDR1 and CDR2 are SGDLS and YYNGEE. The CDR3 has 14 residues. The DNA for the CDR3 is TGTGCCAGCAGCGTCGCCCCGGACTCTAAATCCCTCCACTTT. Translating gives CASSVAPDSKSLHF.

The chain links TRBV3-1 (or the pseudogene TRBV3-2) to TRBJ1-1; unclear D gene. CDR1 is LGHDT, CDR2 YNNKEL, per germline (reference sequence). V was clipped by 4 bases and J by 1 base, with 10 bases between them. This CDR3 has 14 amino acids. In DNA, the CDR3 is TGTGCCAGCAGCCCCATGCACAAGAACACTGAAGCTTTCTTT. It translates to CASSPMHKNTEAFF.

V and J are TRBV4-3 and TRBJ1-4; the D is unclear. V shed 1 base and J shed 3 bases, with 12 bases lying between them. This CDR3 contains 16 residues. CDR1 and CDR2 (germline): LGHNA, YSLEER. The CDR3 DNA reads as TGCGCCAGCAGCCAAGGCCTGTCAGGCGCTAATGAAAAACTGTTTTTT. Translation: CASSQGLSGANEKLFF.

The V gene is TRBV2, the J gene TRBJ1-5; 10 positions agree with TRBD1. The CDR3 has 16 residues. Germline assignment: CDR1 SNHLY and CDR2 FYNNEI. V lost 2 bases and J lost 9; bases outside the gene matches: 10. The CDR3 sequence: CASSEFGTGEGWPQHF. Written as DNA, the CDR3 is TGTGCCAGCAGTGAATTTGGGACAGGGGAGGGTTGGCCCCAGCATTTT.

The chain has TRBV29-1 and TRBJ2-5; a possible D gene is TRBD2 (6 bases). The germline V gene has CDR1 SQVTM and CDR2 ANQGSEA. This CDR3 is built from 14 residues. V lost 0 bases, J lost 8 bases, and 16 bases lay in between. In DNA form, the CDR3 reads TGCAGCGTTGAAGATCGCGGGGTCCTTATCACCCAGTACTTC. Its protein is CSVEDRGVLITQYF.

This clone has just one count. The chain joins TRBV18 to TRBJ2-4; 8 bases align to TRBD1. CDR1 and CDR2 (germline): KGHSH, LQKENI. After removal of 5 bases from V and 3 bases from J, the junction contained 3 bases not matched to a gene. The CDR3 runs 14 residues. CDR3 in amino acids: CASSLQGVKNIQYF. CDR3 DNA: TGTGCCAGCTCATTACAGGGGGTCAAAAACATTCAGTACTTC.

There are a few counts of this clone. This chain links TRBV2 with TRBJ1-2; tentatively, D is TRBD1 (5 bases). CDR1 and CDR2 from the germline V gene are SNHLY and FYNNEI. V shed 6 bases and J shed 7 bases, with 12 bases lying between them. This CDR3 comprises 12 residues. CDR3 nucleotide sequence: TGTGCCAGCAGGGGGGAGGGTCGTGGCTACACCTTC. Protein sequence: CASRGEGRGYTF. The whole variable domain, filled in from reference TRBV2 and TRBJ1-2, reads EPEVTQTPSHQVTQMGQEVILRCVPISNHLYFYWYRQILGQKVEFLVSFYNNEISEKSEIFDDQFSVERPDGSNFTLKIRSTKLEDSAMYFCASRGEGRGYTFGSGTRLTVV.

This clone was counted once. The chain carries TRBV6-5 and TRBJ1-2, with a weak D call TRBD1 (5 bases). V shed 0 bases and J shed 0 bases, with 8 bases lying between them. The length of the CDR3 is 15 residues. The germline V gene has CDR1 MNHEY and CDR2 SVGAGI. The CDR3 coding sequence is TGTGCCAGCAGTTACTCGGGGCAGCCTAACTATGGCTACACCTTC. This sequence encodes CASSYSGQPNYGYTF.

The V and J genes are TRBV7-6 and TRBJ2-5, with TRBD2 as a possible D gene (5 bases). CDR3 length: 15 residues. Germline V lookup: CDR1 SGHVS, CDR2 FNYEAQ. V shed 1 base and J shed 4 bases, with 13 bases lying between them. This CDR3 is CASSLGPAGAETQYF. The CDR3 DNA follows: TGTGCCAGCAGCTTAGGCCCCGCGGGCGCAGAGACCCAGTACTTC.